This T cell receptor beta chain was sequenced in a study of T cells in localized non-small cell lung cancer. Between the trimmed V and J ends, which lost 4 bases and 2 bases, there was a span of 18 bases. Per the germline V gene, CDR1 is SGHTA and CDR2 is FQGNSA. The length of the CDR3 is 16 residues. Assay used: immunoSEQ multiplex PCR; TCRdb lists only in-frame clones, some missing. The sample lists 12,000 or so clones, roughly 81% occurring once. The source was peripheral blood, collected before any cancer treatment. V gene TRBV7-2 combines with J gene TRBJ2-7, with D possibly matching TRBD2 (6 bases). This sequence was found in a male donor aged 60 or older with stage III lung adenocarcinoma. CDR3 sequence reads: CASSYRGGLLTYEQYF. The CDR3 DNA follows: TGTGCCAGCAGCTATAGGGGAGGACTCCTTACCTACGAGCAGTACTTC.